These 30 T cell receptor beta chains came from one sample sequenced in a study of type 1 regulatory T cells. Using its own MiXCR run on the reads, TCRdb lists one record per CDR3 protein. This table holds 60,000 to 80,000 distinct CDR3 sequences, 63% found once. The antigens of these receptors remain unknown. Specimen: cultured T cells, either the whole culture or a sorted T cell fraction (not recorded which). Subset reported: Tr1-enriched cell product generated in vitro against host alloantigens. Receptors originate from a human donor in good health.

The genes are TRBV6-5 and TRBJ2-2; 9 bases align to TRBD2. The V gene end was trimmed by 7 bases and the J gene end by 4 bases; junction bases not matched to a gene: 10. The CDR3 contains 16 residues. Germline assignment: CDR1 MNHEY and CDR2 SVGAGI. CDR3 sequence (DNA): TGTGCCAGCATGAGGGATAGCGGGAGTGGCACCGGGGAGCTGTTTTTT. Translated: CASMRDSGSGTGELFF.

In this sample, this clonotype turned up a few times. This chain uses TRBV27 with TRBJ2-7; D is unresolved. The V and J ends lost 5 bases and 0 bases respectively, with 14 bases between them. There are 15 residues in the CDR3. The V gene's germline CDR1 is MNHEY and CDR2 SMNVEV (reference sequence). The CDR3 sequence: CASSLLYETSYEQYF. The CDR3 coding sequence is TGTGCCAGCAGTCTGCTCTATGAGACCTCCTACGAGCAGTACTTC.

The chain carries TRBV5-1 and TRBJ2-1; no reliable D call. This CDR3 contains 14 residues. Germline CDR1 reads SGHRS; CDR2 reads YFSETQ. V was clipped by 2 bases and J by 3 bases, with 9 bases between them. This CDR3 is CASSLGLVYNEQFF. For the CDR3, the DNA is TGCGCCAGCAGCTTAGGGTTGGTCTACAATGAGCAGTTCTTC.

V is TRBV7-3 and J is TRBJ2-1, with D uncertain. From germline, CDR1 is SGHTA and CDR2 FQGTGA. This CDR3 comprises 17 residues. V lost 5 bases to trimming and J lost 0 bases, with 17 bases between them. CDR3 sequence reads: CASSPNGAVSSYNEQFF. The CDR3 DNA follows: TGTGCCAGCAGCCCTAATGGCGCGGTGAGCTCCTACAATGAGCAGTTCTTC.

This clonotype occurred a few times. This chain joins TRBV28 and TRBJ1-2; D is unresolved. This CDR3 contains 12 residues. The germline V gene encodes CDR1 MDHEN and CDR2 SYDVKM. V lost 8 bases and J 7 bases, leaving 14 bases between the germline ends. This CDR3 reads CASSGPVGGYTF. The DNA of the CDR3 is TGTGCCAGCTCGGGCCCAGTGGGTGGCTACACCTTC.

The chain carries TRBV28 and TRBJ1-2; D gene uncertain. Per germline, CDR1 MDHEN and CDR2 SYDVKM. There are 15 residues in the CDR3. V gave up 7 bases and J gave up 2 bases, with 17 bases separating them. CDR3 loop: CASNPLGRPNYGYTF. Here the CDR3 DNA reads TGTGCCAGCAATCCACTTGGACGGCCAAACTATGGCTACACCTTC.

This clonotype was observed a handful of times. This sequence joins TRBV6-2 or TRBV6-3 and TRBJ1-5; the D gene is possibly TRBD1 (5 bases). Trimming shortened V by 0 bases and J by 6 bases, and 6 bases separated the two germline ends. Germline lookup yields CDR1 MNHEY and CDR2 SVGEGT. The CDR3 spans 13 residues. CDR3 residues: CASSYSGRQPQHF. The CDR3 DNA follows: TGTGCCAGCAGTTACTCGGGGCGTCAGCCCCAGCATTTT.

The table lists this clonotype with a few counts. The chain links TRBV6-6 to TRBJ2-1; TRBD2 matches 8 bases. The CDR3 runs 14 residues. The germline CDR1 and CDR2 sequences are MNHNY and SVGAGI (reference sequence). With 10 bases clipped from V and 1 base from J, the junction kept 6 bases outside the gene matches. CDR3 DNA: TGTGCCACCCGGGAGGGGCTATCCTACAATGAGCAGTTCTTC. Its protein product is CATREGLSYNEQFF.

This clonotype was picked up one time. The chain has TRBV11-2 and TRBJ2-3, with TRBD2 as a possible D gene (6 bases). The germline V and J ends were trimmed by 5 bases and 15 bases, with 24 bases remaining between them. The CDR3 has 14 amino acids. CDR1 and CDR2 (germline): SGHAT, FQNNGV. This chain's CDR3 is CASSVYGGGVGQYF. As DNA, the CDR3 is TGTGCCAGCAGCGTCTACGGGGGTGGGGTTGGGCAATATTTT.

The gene calls are TRBV5-1 and TRBJ2-7; the D is unclear. The CDR3 has 15 amino acids. Germline V gene sequence: CDR1 SGHRS, CDR2 YFSETQ. The V gene lost 0 bases and the J gene lost 2 bases, with 12 bases spanning the gap. The CDR3 protein is CASSLDFAKTYEQYF. For the CDR3, the DNA is TGCGCCAGCAGCTTGGATTTTGCAAAAACCTACGAGCAGTACTTC.

J is TRBJ2-7 and V is TRBV7-2; weak D call: TRBD2 (5 bases). The CDR3 is made up of 14 amino acids. V lost 5 bases to trimming and J lost 3 bases, with 14 bases between them. The V gene's germline CDR1 is SGHTA and CDR2 FQGNSA. CDR3 region: CASSIGMGLYEQYF. The CDR3 nucleotides are TGTGCCAGCAGCATCGGGATGGGCCTCTACGAGCAGTACTTC.

The rearrangement joins TRBV3-1 to TRBJ2-1; tentatively, D is TRBD1 or TRBD2 (5 bases each). CDR3 length: 14 amino acids. The germline V gene encodes CDR1 LGHDT and CDR2 YNNKEL (reference sequence). V lost 4 bases and J 8 bases, leaving 15 bases between the germline ends. CDR3 sequence: CASSLRAGTDEQFF. The CDR3 region has the DNA TGTGCCAGCAGCCTAAGGGCAGGGACCGATGAGCAGTTCTTC.

The rearrangement links TRBV7-9 to TRBJ2-2; weak D call: TRBD2 (6 bases). V gave up 5 bases and J gave up 5 bases, with 21 bases separating them. Germline loops: CDR1 SEHNR, CDR2 FQNEAQ (reference sequence). CDR3 size: 17 residues. CDR3 coding DNA: TGTGCCAGCAGCCCAAAACTACAACTAGCAGTTACCGGGGAGCTGTTTTTT. Translation gives CASSPKLQLAVTGELFF.

The chain recombines TRBV28 with TRBJ2-1; TRBD2 matches 8 bases. The CDR3 consists of 18 residues. CDR1 is MDHEN, CDR2 SYDVKM, per germline. Trimming cost V 6 bases and J 0 bases; bases outside gene matches: 13. The CDR3 DNA reads TGTGCCAGCAGACCTACTAGCGGAAAAGAAAGCTCCTACAATGAGCAGTTCTTC. This codes for CASRPTSGKESSYNEQFF.

As concerns this clonotype: One junction end does not reproduce the germline sequence, and a read error may be involved. V gene TRBV19 combines with J gene TRBJ2-1; 7 bases agree with TRBD1. The CDR3 contains 16 residues. Germline lookup yields CDR1 LNHDA and CDR2 SQIVND (reference sequence). The CDR3 loop reads CTSSATGDTSYNEQFF. DNA of the CDR3: TGTACCAGTAGTGCAACAGGGGACACGTCCTACAATGAGCAGTTCTTC.

The chain carries TRBV7-8 and TRBJ2-5; a weak D match, TRBD2 (6 bases). Trimming left V 6 bases short and J 8 bases short, with 19 bases between. Germline CDR1 is SGHVS and CDR2 is FQNEAQ. The CDR3 is 14 amino acids. The CDR3 bases are TGTGCCAGCAGTTTATCTCGAGGGACTCCCACCCAGTACTTC. This encodes CASSLSRGTPTQYF.

The chain carries TRBV3-1 and TRBJ1-2; 9 bases are a match to TRBD1. After removal of 0 bases from V and 2 bases from J, the junction contained 1 base not matched to a gene. CDR1 LGHDT and CDR2 YNNKEL come from the germline V gene (reference sequence). The CDR3 length is 15 residues. CDR3 DNA: TGTGCCAGCAGCCAAGAAGGGACAGGGAACTATGGCTACACCTTC. It specifies CASSQEGTGNYGYTF.

The rearrangement joins TRBV4-1 to TRBJ1-5; D is perhaps TRBD1 (5 bases). Looked up from germline, CDR1 is MGHRA and CDR2 is YSYEKL. V was pared by 3 bases and J by 2 bases, with 14 bases between. The CDR3 totals 16 residues. The CDR3: CASSHVTGTRNQPQHF. DNA of the CDR3: TGCGCCAGCAGCCATGTTACCGGGACTCGCAATCAGCCCCAGCATTTT.

The V and J genes are TRBV20-1 and TRBJ1-5; unclear D gene. V was pared by 3 bases and J by 0 bases, with 6 bases between. Germline V gene lookup returns CDR1 DFQATT and CDR2 SNEGSKA (reference sequence). The CDR3 totals 13 residues. The CDR3 loop reads CSARPNSNQPQHF. CDR3 bases: TGCAGTGCTAGGCCTAATAGCAATCAGCCCCAGCATTTT.

The chain is built from TRBV12-3 or TRBV12-4 and TRBJ2-3; 7 positions match TRBD1. The CDR3 length is 12 residues. The trim removed 5 bases at V and 9 bases at J, leaving 5 bases unmatched. CDR3 nucleotides: TGTGCCAGCAGTGACAGGGTGGGCACGCAGTATTTT. Translation gives CASSDRVGTQYF.

The V and J genes are TRBV4-1 and TRBJ2-3; 7 bases are shared with TRBD1. CDR3 length equals 14 residues. The germline V gene encodes CDR1 MGHRA and CDR2 YSYEKL. The trim removed 3 bases at V and 0 bases at J, leaving 0 bases unmatched. CDR3 residues: CASSQTGSTDTQYF. For the CDR3, the DNA is TGCGCCAGCAGCCAGACAGGGAGCACAGATACGCAGTATTTT.

J is TRBJ2-1 and V is TRBV20-1, with D possibly called TRBD1 or TRBD2 (6 bases each). There are 16 residues in the CDR3. The germline gives CDR1 DFQATT, CDR2 SNEGSKA (reference sequence). The V and J ends lost 3 bases and 0 bases respectively, with 15 bases between them. The CDR3 nucleotides are TGCAGTGCTAGGGGGGCGGGAAGAGCCTCCTACAATGAGCAGTTCTTC. Translation gives CSARGAGRASYNEQFF.

In nucleotides, the CDR3 is TGCGCCAGCAGCTTCGATAGCGGGAGGGAGCAGTTCTTC. Protein product: CASSFDSGREQFF. The chain has TRBV5-1 and TRBJ2-1; TRBD2 matches 10 bases. CDR1 and CDR2 from the germline V gene are SGHRS and YFSETQ. V dropped 2 bases and J dropped 10; count of bases not matched to a gene: 3. The CDR3 contains 13 residues.

Only a few counts were recorded for this clonotype. The CDR3 nucleotides are TGCGCCAGCAGCTTGGCCATGACGGGAGGGCGCACAGATACGCAGTATTTT. It yields the protein CASSLAMTGGRTDTQYF. The rearrangement links TRBV5-1 to TRBJ2-3; 8 nucleotides align to TRBD2. Germline V gene sequence: CDR1 SGHRS, CDR2 YFSETQ. V was pared by 0 bases and J by 1 base, with 7 bases of the junction left unmatched. The CDR3 runs to 17 residues.

The chain joins TRBV20-1 to TRBJ1-6, with a weak D call TRBD1 (5 bases). Trimming left V 3 bases short and J 14 bases short, with 11 bases between. Germline CDR1 DFQATT, CDR2 SNEGSKA (reference sequence). The CDR3 sequence is 11 residues long. The CDR3, as DNA: TGCAGTGCTAGTCAAGGGGCGTCCCTCCACTTT. This codes for CSASQGASLHF.

This chain links TRBV11-2 with TRBJ1-3, with 7 bases that match TRBD1. The length of the CDR3 is 14 residues. The V segment lost 5 bases and the J segment 4 bases; nucleotides outside the gene matches: 5. Germline V gives CDR1 SGHAT, CDR2 FQNNGV. Here the CDR3 reads CASSGTDTGNTIYF. The CDR3 DNA follows: TGTGCCAGCAGCGGGACAGATACGGGAAACACCATATATTTT.

This chain connects TRBV5-1 to TRBJ1-4; 9 bases agree with TRBD1. V was pared by 4 bases and J by 2 bases, with 15 bases of the junction left unmatched. Germline CDR1 and CDR2: SGHRS and YFSETQ. The CDR3 covers 19 residues. The CDR3 reads CASSTPSGTGFSTNEKLFF. In DNA, the CDR3 is TGCGCCAGCAGCACACCTTCCGGGACAGGGTTTAGCACTAATGAAAAACTGTTTTTT.

The chain has TRBV5-1 and TRBJ2-5, with D possibly called TRBD1 or TRBD2 (5 bases each). Trimming pared 0 bases from V and 5 bases from J, leaving 11 bases between. CDR3 length: 14 residues. Germline V gives CDR1 SGHRS, CDR2 YFSETQ. This chain's CDR3 is CASSLDGGMETQYF. CDR3 coding DNA: TGCGCCAGCAGCTTGGATGGGGGAATGGAGACCCAGTACTTC.

The CDR3 region is CASSAANTDTQYF. For the CDR3, the DNA is TGTGCCAGCAGCGCCGCTAACACAGATACGCAGTATTTT. The rearrangement links TRBV9 to TRBJ2-3; no reliable D call. The germline V gene has CDR1 SGDLS and CDR2 YYNGEE. V was shortened by 3 bases and J by 2 bases, with 7 bases between the two germline ends. The CDR3 runs 13 residues.

The rearrangement joins TRBV2 to TRBJ1-6; D may be TRBD1 (6 bases). Germline values: CDR1 SNHLY, CDR2 FYNNEI. The CDR3 runs to 15 residues. Between the trimmed V and J ends, which lost 6 bases and 5 bases, there was a span of 14 bases. The CDR3 protein is CASRAGQTNNSPLHF. CDR3 coding DNA: TGTGCCAGCAGAGCCGGACAGACAAATAATTCACCCCTCCACTTT.